This T cell receptor beta chain was sequenced in a study of cytomegalovirus exposure and HLA in healthy donors. PCR employed 60 Vbeta and 13 Jbeta primers. Produced via immunoSEQ multiplex PCR; TCRdb's table is partial and in-frame only. Of about 59,000 clones detected, about 80% appear once; the ten largest clones hold around 1.7%. The germline V gene has CDR1 SGHNT and CDR2 YENEEA. Trimming took 0 bases from V and 4 from J, leaving 4 bases between them. The CDR3 sequence is 13 residues long. This clone was seen only a few times. Its antigen is undetermined. Points from the study as a whole: Association of 16,951 TCR beta sequences with HLA alleles was found at 0.05 false discovery rate in a later analysis. There were three CMV-associated chains whose specificity for CMV antigens was confirmed in vitro. There were reportedly fewer N-insertions in an Asian-associated ancestry cluster than the roughly 680-donor mean, in a later analysis.

The sample consisted of PBMCs. The clonotype comes from a man in his forties in good health and CMV-seronegative. J is TRBJ2-1 and V is TRBV11-3; D remains ambiguous. CDR3 protein: CASSLDMYNEQFF. In DNA, the CDR3 is TGTGCCAGCAGCTTAGATATGTACAATGAGCAGTTCTTC.